Described below is a single T cell receptor (beta chain) sequence and its context. The record originates from a study of a mutant IDH1 vaccine in newly diagnosed glioma. Time point meaning: baseline, week 1 (first vaccination visit). Treatment given: pre-vaccination baseline after standard-of-care therapy. Libraries were prepared by immunoSEQ multiplex PCR; TCRdb keeps only in-frame clonotypes and omits some of them. This table has about 88,000 clones, over 75% appearing once. V was trimmed by 1 base and J by 5 bases, leaving 12 bases between them. Germline loops: CDR1 SGHVS, CDR2 FQNEAQ. The CDR3 is 15 residues long.

Sequencing used PBMCs, obtained from a glioma patient treated with radiotherapy, temozolomide or both. The chain joins TRBV7-8 to TRBJ1-5; maybe TRBD1 (5 bases). The sequence came from a middle-aged man with glioma. Some clones in this sample may be carry-over from other donors' samples. DNA for the CDR3: TGTGCCAGCAGCTTAGGACGCGGGGCGGATCAGCCCCAGCATTTT. Amino acids: CASSLGRGADQPQHF. Full variable domain (rest looked up from reference TRBV7-8 and TRBJ1-5): GAGVSQSPRYKVAKRGQDVALRCDPISGHVSLFWYQQALGQGPEFLTYFQNEAQLDKSGLPSDRFFAERPEGSVSTLKIQRTQQEDSAVYLCASSLGRGADQPQHFGDGTRLSIL.